The present entry profiles one T cell receptor (beta chain) with its context. V lost 1 base and J lost 0, with 13 bases in between. This CDR3 comprises 16 residues. Looked up from germline, CDR1 is LNHDA and CDR2 is SQIVND (reference sequence). The data were obtained in a study of cytomegalovirus exposure and HLA in healthy donors. Both 60 Vbeta primers and 13 Jbeta primers went into the PCR. Assay used: immunoSEQ multiplex PCR; TCRdb lists only in-frame clones, some missing. The sample shows roughly 250,000 clones, almost 85% of them seen only once. The specimen sequenced was PBMCs. This chain uses TRBV19 with TRBJ2-7; a possible D gene is TRBD1 (5 bases). The receptor comes from a woman aged 40 to 55 in good health and CMV-seropositive. The CDR3 DNA follows: TGTGCCAGTAGTATAGGTCAGGGCGGTAGCTCCTACGAGCAGTACTTC. Its protein is CASSIGQGGSSYEQYF.